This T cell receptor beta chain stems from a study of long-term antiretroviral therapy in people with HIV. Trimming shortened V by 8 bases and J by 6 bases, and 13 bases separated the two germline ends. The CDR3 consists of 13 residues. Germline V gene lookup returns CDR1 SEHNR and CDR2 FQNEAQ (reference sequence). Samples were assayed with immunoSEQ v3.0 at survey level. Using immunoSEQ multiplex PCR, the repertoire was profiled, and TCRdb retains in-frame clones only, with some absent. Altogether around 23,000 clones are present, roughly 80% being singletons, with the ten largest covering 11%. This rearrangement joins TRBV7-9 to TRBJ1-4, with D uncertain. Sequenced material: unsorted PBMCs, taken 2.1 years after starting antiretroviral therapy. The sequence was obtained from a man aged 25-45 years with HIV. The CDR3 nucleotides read TGTGCCAGCGCTTTGTCGGAGGATGAAAAACTGTTTTTT. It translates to CASALSEDEKLFF.